This T cell receptor (beta chain) was captured in a study of blood T cell repertoires in COVID-19. Study in general: The United States, Italy and Spain provided the acute and convalescent COVID-19 samples. Sample material is recorded as cDNA or gDNA derived from T cells, B-cell-depleted T cells, or PBMCs.

As processed by the authors: Amplification with reference gene primers provided the estimates of nucleated cell counts. Repertoires were generated with immunoSEQ multiplex PCR, while TCRdb's copy carries only in-frame clones and drops some. V, J and clone size were drawn from that table, and D and trimming were deduced from the DNA. The data hold roughly 40,000 clones, with 79% observed a single time. The CDR3 is made up of 19 amino acids. The germline V gene encodes CDR1 SGHAT and CDR2 FQNNGV. V lost 5 bases to trimming and J lost 1 base, with 27 bases between them. Sequenced: peripheral blood. The TCR comes from a woman of 80 years or more with acute or convalescent COVID-19. V is TRBV11-2 and J is TRBJ2-7, with D perhaps matching TRBD1 (6 bases). The CDR3 sequence is CASSPRDPRTEIISYEQYF. CDR3 DNA sequence: TGTGCCAGCAGCCCCAGAGACCCCAGGACAGAGATAATATCCTACGAGCAGTACTTC.